A single sample gave rise to the 26 T cell receptor beta chains below, sequenced in a study of T cell repertoires in cytomegalovirus infection. Which antigens these TCRs recognize remains unknown. Each CDR3 protein gets one entry after TCRdb re-called the reads with MiXCR. Of more than 250,000 distinct CDR3 sequences detected, 25% appear once; the ten largest clones hold roughly 15%. The sample was cultured PBMCs, taken from culture after CMV antigen stimulation. These receptors were obtained from a human donor in good health (CMV status not recorded). Some clones in this sample may be carry-over from other donors' samples.

The chain is built from TRBV4-1 and TRBJ2-3; D remains ambiguous. V lost 5 bases and J lost 8, with 17 bases in between. Germline V gives CDR1 MGHRA, CDR2 YSYEKL. The CDR3 covers 14 residues. Here the CDR3 DNA reads TGCGCCAGCAGCGTGGGGTCTAGTCTGGGTACGCAGTATTTT. Its translation is CASSVGSSLGTQYF.

This clonotype showed up just a few times. V gene TRBV11-1 combines with J gene TRBJ1-2, with 7 bases identical to TRBD1. The germline V gene encodes CDR1 SGHAT and CDR2 FQDESV (reference sequence). The CDR3 contains 17 residues. Trimming at V came to 4 bases and at J to 4 bases, leaving 15 bases not matched to a gene. The DNA for the CDR3 is TGTGCCAGCAGCTCACCGACAGGGAGCTTCTCTTCCTATGGCTACACCTTC. As protein: CASSSPTGSFSSYGYTF.

This clonotype was seen more than once but under ten times. V is TRBV12-5 and J is TRBJ2-7; D is possibly TRBD1 (6 bases). Germline values: CDR1 LGHNT, CDR2 FRNRAP. V was trimmed by 4 bases and J by 6 bases, leaving 13 bases between them. This CDR3 is 13 amino acids long. This chain's CDR3 is CASGSDRFSEQYV. The CDR3 coding sequence is TGTGCTAGTGGTTCCGACAGGTTTAGCGAGCAGTACGTC.

The rearrangement joins TRBV6-2 or TRBV6-3 to TRBJ1-5, with 9 bases matching TRBD1. The CDR3 has 16 residues. J was trimmed by 4 bases and V by 2 bases; bases with no gene match: 6. Per germline, CDR1 MNHEY and CDR2 SVGEGT. CDR3 nucleotides: TGTGCCAGCAGTTACCCGGACAGGGGTAGGAATCAGCCCCAGCATTTT. Translating gives CASSYPDRGRNQPQHF.

The genes are TRBV6-1 and TRBJ2-3; perhaps TRBD1 as D (6 bases). Germline V gene data show CDR1 as MNHNS and CDR2 as SASEGT. The CDR3 is made up of 14 amino acids. V was pared by 3 bases and J by 5 bases, with 12 bases between. Here the CDR3 DNA reads TGTGCCAGCAGTGAGGGACAAAGAAGAGATACGCAGTATTTT. This encodes CASSEGQRRDTQYF.

The chain employs TRBV19 and TRBJ1-4; possible D gene TRBD1, 5 bases. V was cut by 8 bases and J by 8 bases, with 15 bases left in between. Germline V gene sequence: CDR1 LNHDA, CDR2 SQIVND (reference sequence). The CDR3 length is 13 residues. CDR3 sequence: CASEGPSNEKLFF. CDR3 nucleotides: TGTGCCAGTGAGGGGCCTTCGAACGAAAAACTGTTTTTT.

This clonotype has a handful of counts. The gene calls are TRBV30 and TRBJ1-5, with 7 bases fitting TRBD1. V dropped 4 bases and J dropped 0; count of bases not matched to a gene: 0. Per the germline V gene, CDR1 is GTSNPN and CDR2 is SVGIG (reference sequence). This CDR3 has 13 residues. CDR3 sequence: CAWNRGSNQPQHF. In nucleotides, the CDR3 is TGTGCCTGGAACAGGGGTAGCAATCAGCCCCAGCATTTT.

The V call is TRBV7-6, the J call TRBJ2-3, with D hard to call. The CDR3 is 15 residues long. CDR1 is SGHVS and CDR2 is FNYEAQ in the germline V gene. V dropped 5 bases and J dropped 2 bases, with 14 bases sitting between them. CDR3 DNA: TGTGCCAGCAGCCCAACCAACCGCCCCACAGATACGCAGTATTTT. Translated: CASSPTNRPTDTQYF. The full variable domain, rest sourced from reference TRBV7-6 and TRBJ2-3, is GAGVSQSPRYKVTKRGQDVALRCDPISGHVSLYWYRQALGQGPEFLTYFNYEAQQDKSGLPNDRFSAERPEGSISTLTIQRTEQRDSAMYRCASSPTNRPTDTQYFGPGTRLTVL.

The chain combines TRBV10-3 with TRBJ1-1; D unresolved. The germline CDR1 and CDR2 sequences are ENHRY and SYGVKD. The CDR3 has 14 amino acids. The ends were cut back, 7 bases at V and 6 bases at J, with 18 bases in the middle. DNA for the CDR3: TGTGCCATCATCTCTGACCGCGGGGAGGCTGAAGCTTTCTTT. Translating it yields CAIISDRGEAEAFF.

The chain joins TRBV5-6 to TRBJ1-2; unclear D gene. Trimming stripped 1 base from V and 5 bases from J, with 12 bases between. Germline V gene lookup returns CDR1 SGHDT and CDR2 YYEEEE. CDR3 size: 14 residues. The CDR3 reads CASSLMTDIYGYTF. CDR3 bases: TGTGCCAGCAGCTTGATGACGGATATATATGGCTACACCTTC.

V and J are TRBV5-4 and TRBJ1-1; D is unclear. Between the trimmed V and J ends, which lost 0 bases and 0 bases, there was a span of 9 bases. Germline CDR1 is SGHNT and CDR2 is YYREEE (reference sequence). The CDR3 loop spans 15 amino acids. CDR3 sequence (DNA): TGTGCCAGCAGCTTGGACAGAAATTTGAACACTGAAGCTTTCTTT. Translation: CASSLDRNLNTEAFF.

This clonotype was counted only a few times. The V and J genes are TRBV28 and TRBJ2-7; the match to TRBD2 covers 14 bases. Per germline, CDR1 MDHEN and CDR2 SYDVKM. V dropped 1 base and J dropped 4; count of bases not matched to a gene: 12. This CDR3 has 19 amino acids. The CDR3 is CASSLLAPGLAGVPYEQYF. As DNA, the CDR3 is TGTGCCAGCAGTTTATTGGCCCCGGGACTAGCGGGAGTTCCTTACGAGCAGTACTTC.

V usage is TRBV5-3 and J usage is TRBJ2-1; 8 bases agree with TRBD2. TRBV5-3 counts as an open reading frame of uncertain function. The ends lost 10 bases at V and 8 bases at J; junction bases unmatched: 14. The CDR3 runs 14 residues. This chain's CDR3 is CASTGAGGRHEQFF. The CDR3 bases are TGTGCCTCAACGGGGGCGGGAGGCCGACATGAGCAGTTCTTC.

This clonotype was counted only a few times. The chain uses TRBV7-6 and TRBJ2-1, with 11 bases matching TRBD2. This CDR3 region has 17 residues. The germline CDR1 and CDR2 sequences are SGHVS and FNYEAQ. V lost 3 bases and J lost 7; bases outside the gene matches: 11. The CDR3 is CASSFSVAGGPQNEQFF. In DNA, the CDR3 is TGTGCCAGCAGCTTTTCTGTAGCGGGAGGGCCTCAAAATGAGCAGTTCTTC.

This sequence joins TRBV4-3 and TRBJ2-5, with a possible D match to TRBD1 (5 bases). V shed 2 bases and J shed 7 bases, with 17 bases lying between them. Germline CDR1 LGHNA, CDR2 YSLEER. The CDR3 sequence is 15 residues long. The CDR3 DNA sequence: TGCGCCAGCAGCCAATCTATGACTTCAGGGATGACCCAGTACTTC. Its protein is CASSQSMTSGMTQYF.

The rearrangement joins TRBV19 to TRBJ2-7; 11 bases are shared with TRBD1. The trim removed 5 bases at V and 0 bases at J, leaving 3 bases unmatched. Germline loops: CDR1 LNHDA, CDR2 SQIVND (reference sequence). CDR3 length: 15 residues. This CDR3 reads CASSPGTGGSYEQYV. As DNA, the CDR3 is TGTGCCAGTAGTCCAGGGACAGGGGGCTCCTACGAGCAGTACGTC.

The chain links TRBV11-2 to TRBJ2-7; possibly TRBD1 for D (5 bases). The CDR3 is 15 amino acids. Trimming stripped 0 bases from V and 2 bases from J, with 11 bases between. Per the germline V gene, CDR1 is SGHAT and CDR2 is FQNNGV. The CDR3 sequence is CASSLDLSGPYEQYV. The CDR3 DNA follows: TGTGCCAGCAGCTTAGACCTATCAGGGCCCTACGAGCAGTACGTC.

This clonotype was detected many times. CDR3 loop: CASSATSGSSYNEQFF. CDR3 nucleotide sequence: TGTGCCAGCAGCGCAACTAGCGGGAGCTCCTACAATGAGCAGTTCTTC. J is TRBJ2-1 and V is TRBV7-2, with TRBD2 matching 11 bases. Germline CDR1 is SGHTA and CDR2 is FQGNSA. Unmatched junction bases numbered 3, after V lost 5 bases and J lost 0 bases. This CDR3 has 16 amino acids.

This clonotype was detected ten times or more. In DNA, the CDR3 is TGTGCCAGCAGCTTGTCACAGGCCCACACTGAAGCTTTCTTT. Residues: CASSLSQAHTEAFF. The chain links TRBV7-2 to TRBJ1-1, with D perhaps TRBD1 (5 bases). In germline, CDR1 is SGHTA, CDR2 FQGNSA. The CDR3 covers 14 residues. Trimming left V 3 bases short and J 3 bases short, with 11 bases between.

This clonotype was detected a few times. The CDR3 loop is CASKHSPQGEETQYF. The CDR3, as DNA: TGTGCCAGCAAACACAGCCCGCAGGGGGAAGAGACCCAGTACTTC. V gene TRBV12-3 or TRBV12-4 combines with J gene TRBJ2-5, with 7 bases that match TRBD1. Trimming at V came to 7 bases and at J to 3 bases, leaving 11 bases not matched to a gene. This CDR3 comprises 15 residues.

This clonotype was counted between two and nine times. V is TRBV10-3 and J is TRBJ1-6; 10 bases map to TRBD1. This CDR3 contains 15 residues. J lost 5 bases, V lost 6 bases, and 4 bases had no gene match. The V gene's germline CDR1 is ENHRY and CDR2 SYGVKD. CDR3 DNA sequence: TGTGCCATCAGGGACGGACAGGGGGATAATTCACCCCTCCACTTT. Translated: CAIRDGQGDNSPLHF.

This clonotype was recorded at least ten times. V and J are TRBV7-3 and TRBJ2-1; D gene unclear. CDR1 SGHTA and CDR2 FQGTGA come from the germline V gene. This CDR3 spans 15 amino acids. With 5 bases removed from V and 5 bases from J, the gap between germline ends came to 16 bases. This CDR3 reads CASSTTGPVNNEQFF. The CDR3 DNA sequence: TGTGCCAGCAGCACGACCGGGCCGGTCAACAATGAGCAGTTCTTC.

This clonotype has a handful of counts. This sequence joins TRBV11-3 and TRBJ2-1, with D uncertain. With 5 bases removed from V and 2 bases from J, the gap between germline ends came to 10 bases. The CDR3 covers 14 residues. Germline V gene data show CDR1 as SGHNT and CDR2 as YENEEA. Written as DNA, the CDR3 is TGTGCCAGCAGCGTTGGCCCAGCCTACAATGAGCAGTTCTTC. Its protein is CASSVGPAYNEQFF.

The chain combines TRBV5-4 with TRBJ2-1; no firm D call. There are 16 residues in the CDR3. Looked up from germline, CDR1 is SGHNT and CDR2 is YYREEE (reference sequence). V was trimmed by 1 base and J by 2 bases, leaving 13 bases between them. The CDR3 bases are TGTGCCAGCAGCTTGTCTGGCCAGTCGGCCTACAATGAGCAGTTCTTC. Protein product: CASSLSGQSAYNEQFF.

This clonotype has just a few counts. The chain uses TRBV27 and TRBJ2-1; D call uncertain. V was pared by 5 bases and J by 7 bases, with 21 bases between. The CDR3 extends over 16 amino acids. The germline V gene has CDR1 MNHEY and CDR2 SMNVEV (reference sequence). CDR3 bases: TGTGCCAGCAGTCTTCGGCCCGGAGAACTTACTAATGAGCAGTTCTTC. It yields the protein CASSLRPGELTNEQFF.

This chain links TRBV12-3 or TRBV12-4 with TRBJ2-4; D possibly corresponds to TRBD2 (5 bases). The V end was cut by 1 base, the J end by 0 bases, with 13 bases between. This CDR3 region has 17 residues. The CDR3 sequence: CASSLGRWEIAKNIQYF. The CDR3 DNA reads as TGTGCCAGCAGTTTAGGGCGTTGGGAGATAGCCAAAAACATTCAGTACTTC.